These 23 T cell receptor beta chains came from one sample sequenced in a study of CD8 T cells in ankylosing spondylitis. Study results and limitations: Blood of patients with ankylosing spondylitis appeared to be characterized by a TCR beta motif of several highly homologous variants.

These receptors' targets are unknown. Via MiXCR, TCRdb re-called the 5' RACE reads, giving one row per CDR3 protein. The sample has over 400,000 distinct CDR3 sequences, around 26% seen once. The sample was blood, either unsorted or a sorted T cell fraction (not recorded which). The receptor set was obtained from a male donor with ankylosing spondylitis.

The CDR3 DNA sequence: TGCAGCGTTGGGGACAGATCTCCCAATGAGCAGTTCTTC. Translated, it gives CSVGDRSPNEQFF. This sequence joins TRBV29-1 and TRBJ2-1, with 7 bases identical to TRBD1. CDR3 size: 13 residues. Germline CDR1 and CDR2: SQVTM and ANQGSEA. Losses at the gene ends were 4 bases for V and 6 bases for J; bases not matched to a gene: 6.

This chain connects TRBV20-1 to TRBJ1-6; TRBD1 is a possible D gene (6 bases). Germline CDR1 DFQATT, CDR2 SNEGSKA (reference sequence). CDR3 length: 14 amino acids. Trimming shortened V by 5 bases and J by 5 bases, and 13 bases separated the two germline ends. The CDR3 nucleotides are TGCAGTGCTGGCTCGACAGGAAATAATTCACCCCTCCACTTT. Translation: CSAGSTGNNSPLHF.

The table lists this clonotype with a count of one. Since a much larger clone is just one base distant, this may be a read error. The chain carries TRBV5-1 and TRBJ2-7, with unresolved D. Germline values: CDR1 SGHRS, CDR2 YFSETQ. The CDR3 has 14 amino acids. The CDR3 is CANSLGPGTYEQYV. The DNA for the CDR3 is TGCGCCAACAGCTTGGGTCCGGGTACCTACGAGCAGTACGTC.

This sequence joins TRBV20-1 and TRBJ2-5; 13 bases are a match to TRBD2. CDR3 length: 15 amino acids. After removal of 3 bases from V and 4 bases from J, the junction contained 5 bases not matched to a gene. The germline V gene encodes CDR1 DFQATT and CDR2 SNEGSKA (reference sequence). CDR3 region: CSARKGLAGLETQYF. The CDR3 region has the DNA TGCAGTGCTAGGAAGGGACTAGCGGGACTAGAGACCCAGTACTTC.

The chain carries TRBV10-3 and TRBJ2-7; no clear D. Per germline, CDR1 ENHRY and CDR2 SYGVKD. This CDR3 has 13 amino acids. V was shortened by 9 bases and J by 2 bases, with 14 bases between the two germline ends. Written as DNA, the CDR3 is TGTGCCATTGGTGCGGAGACCGCCTACGAGCAGTACGTC. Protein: CAIGAETAYEQYV.

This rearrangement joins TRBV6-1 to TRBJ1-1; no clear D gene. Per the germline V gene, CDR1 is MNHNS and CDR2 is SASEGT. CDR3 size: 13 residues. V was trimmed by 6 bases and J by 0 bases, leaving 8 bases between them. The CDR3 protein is CASRAVLNTEAFF. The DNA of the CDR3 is TGTGCCAGCAGGGCGGTTTTGAACACTGAAGCTTTCTTT.

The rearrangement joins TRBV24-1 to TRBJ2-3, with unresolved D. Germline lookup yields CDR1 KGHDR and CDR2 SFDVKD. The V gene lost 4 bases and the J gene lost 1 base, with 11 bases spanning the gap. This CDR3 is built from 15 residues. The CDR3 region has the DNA TGTGCCACCAGTGACACCGGGTCTGGCACAGATACGCAGTATTTT. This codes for CATSDTGSGTDTQYF.

CDR3 nucleotide sequence: TGCAGTGCTACGAAACTAGTAGTACCCCAGTACTTC. It specifies CSATKLVVPQYF. The chain carries TRBV20-1 and TRBJ2-5, with D possibly TRBD2 on 5 matching bases. The germline gives CDR1 DFQATT, CDR2 SNEGSKA (reference sequence). The length of the CDR3 is 12 residues. Trimming took off 4 bases at V and 9 bases at J, with 15 bases between the two ends.

The CDR3 spells CASSPRAQNTEAFF. The CDR3 coding sequence is TGTGCCAGCTCACCACGGGCCCAGAACACTGAAGCTTTCTTT. The chain recombines TRBV18 with TRBJ1-1; no clear D. The CDR3 sequence is 14 residues long. The V and J ends lost 1 base and 1 base respectively, with 7 bases between them. Germline V gives CDR1 KGHSH, CDR2 LQKENI.

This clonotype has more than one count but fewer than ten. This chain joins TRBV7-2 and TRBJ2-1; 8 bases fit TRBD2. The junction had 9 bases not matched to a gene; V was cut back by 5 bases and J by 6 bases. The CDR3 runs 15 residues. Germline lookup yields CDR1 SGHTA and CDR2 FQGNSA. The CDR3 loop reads CASSVGTSKINEQFF. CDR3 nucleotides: TGTGCCAGCAGCGTAGGGACTAGTAAGATCAATGAGCAGTTCTTC.

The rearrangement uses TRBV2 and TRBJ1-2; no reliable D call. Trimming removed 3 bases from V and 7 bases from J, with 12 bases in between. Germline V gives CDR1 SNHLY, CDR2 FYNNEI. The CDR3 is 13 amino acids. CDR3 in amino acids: CASSEEVRSGYTF. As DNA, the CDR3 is TGTGCCAGCAGTGAGGAGGTTAGGAGTGGCTACACCTTC.

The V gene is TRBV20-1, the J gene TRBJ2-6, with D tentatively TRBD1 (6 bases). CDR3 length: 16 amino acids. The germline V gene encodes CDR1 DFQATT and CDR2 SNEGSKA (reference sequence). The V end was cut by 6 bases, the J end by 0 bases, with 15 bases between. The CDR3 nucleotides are TGCAGTGCCTGGGACAAGGCGAGCTCTGGGGCCAACGTCCTGACTTTC. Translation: CSAWDKASSGANVLTF.

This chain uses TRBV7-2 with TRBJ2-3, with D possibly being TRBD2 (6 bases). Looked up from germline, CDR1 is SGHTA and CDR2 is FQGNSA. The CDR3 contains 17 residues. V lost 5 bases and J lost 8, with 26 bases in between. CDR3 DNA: TGTGCCAGCAGCGTTGGGGGGAAGGGTGGGGAGAAAGCTACGCAGTATTTT. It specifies CASSVGGKGGEKATQYF. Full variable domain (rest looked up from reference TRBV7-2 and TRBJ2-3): GAGVSQSPSNKVTEKGKDVELRCDPISGHTALYWYRQSLGQGLEFLIYFQGNSAPDKSGLPSDRFSAERTGGSVSTLTIQRTQQEDSAVYLCASSVGGKGGEKATQYFGPGTRLTVL.

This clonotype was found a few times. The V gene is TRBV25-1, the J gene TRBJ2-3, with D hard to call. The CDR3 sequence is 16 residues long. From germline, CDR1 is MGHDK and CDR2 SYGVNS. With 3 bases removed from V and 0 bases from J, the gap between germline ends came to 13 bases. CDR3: CASSDHLAASTDTQYF. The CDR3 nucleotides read TGTGCCAGCAGTGACCACTTGGCGGCTAGCACAGATACGCAGTATTTT.

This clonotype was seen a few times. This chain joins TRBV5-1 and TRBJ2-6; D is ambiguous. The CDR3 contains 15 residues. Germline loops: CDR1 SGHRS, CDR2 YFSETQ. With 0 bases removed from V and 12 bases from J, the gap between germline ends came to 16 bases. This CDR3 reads CASSLDQITSSVLTF. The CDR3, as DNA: TGCGCCAGCAGCTTGGATCAAATAACCTCGTCCGTCCTGACTTTC.

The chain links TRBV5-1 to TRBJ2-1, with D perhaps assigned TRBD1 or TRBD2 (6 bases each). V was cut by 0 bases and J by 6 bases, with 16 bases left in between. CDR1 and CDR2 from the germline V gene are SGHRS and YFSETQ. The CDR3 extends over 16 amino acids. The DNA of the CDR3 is TGCGCCAGCAGCTTGGTATTCGCGGAGGGGGTCAATGAGCAGTTCTTC. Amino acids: CASSLVFAEGVNEQFF.

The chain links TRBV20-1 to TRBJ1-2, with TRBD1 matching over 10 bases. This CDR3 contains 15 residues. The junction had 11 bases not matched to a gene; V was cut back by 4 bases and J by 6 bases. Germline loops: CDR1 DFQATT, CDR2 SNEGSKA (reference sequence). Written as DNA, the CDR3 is TGCAGTGCTATCCCCTGGGGACAGGGGAGAAATGGCTACACCTTC. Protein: CSAIPWGQGRNGYTF.

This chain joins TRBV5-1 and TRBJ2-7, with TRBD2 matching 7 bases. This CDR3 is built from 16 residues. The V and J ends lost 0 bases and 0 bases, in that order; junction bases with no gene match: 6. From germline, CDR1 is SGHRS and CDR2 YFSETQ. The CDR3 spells CASSLVTGGPSYEQYF. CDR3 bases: TGCGCCAGCAGCTTGGTGACGGGAGGCCCCTCCTACGAGCAGTACTTC. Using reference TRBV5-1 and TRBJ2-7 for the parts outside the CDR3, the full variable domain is KAGVTQTPRYLIKTRGQQVTLSCSPISGHRSVSWYQQTPGQGLQFLFEYFSETQRNKGNFPGRFSGRQFSNSRSEMNVSTLELGDSALYLCASSLVTGGPSYEQYFGPGTRLTVT.

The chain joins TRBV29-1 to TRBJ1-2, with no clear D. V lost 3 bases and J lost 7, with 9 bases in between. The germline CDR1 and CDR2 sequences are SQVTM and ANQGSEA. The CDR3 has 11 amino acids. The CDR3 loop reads CSVDVNGGYTF. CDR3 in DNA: TGCAGCGTTGATGTTAACGGTGGCTACACCTTC. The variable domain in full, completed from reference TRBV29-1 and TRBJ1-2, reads SAVISQKPSRDICQRGTSLTIQCQVDSQVTMMFWYRQQPGQSLTLIATANQGSEATYESGFVIDKFPISRPNLTFSTLTVSNMSPEDSSIYLCSVDVNGGYTFGSGTRLTVV.

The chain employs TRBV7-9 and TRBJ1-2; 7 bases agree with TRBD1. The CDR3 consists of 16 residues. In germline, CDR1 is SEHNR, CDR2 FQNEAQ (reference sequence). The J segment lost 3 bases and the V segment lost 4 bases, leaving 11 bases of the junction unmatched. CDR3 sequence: CASSSSTGRVDYGYTF. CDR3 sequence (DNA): TGTGCCAGCAGCTCTTCGACAGGGAGGGTAGACTATGGCTACACCTTC. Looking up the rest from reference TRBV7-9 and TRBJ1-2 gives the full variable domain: DTGVSQNPRHKITKRGQNVTFRCDPISEHNRLYWYRQTLGQGPEFLTYFQNEAQLEKSRLLSDRFSAERPKGSFSTLEIQRTEQGDSAMYLCASSSSTGRVDYGYTFGSGTRLTVV.

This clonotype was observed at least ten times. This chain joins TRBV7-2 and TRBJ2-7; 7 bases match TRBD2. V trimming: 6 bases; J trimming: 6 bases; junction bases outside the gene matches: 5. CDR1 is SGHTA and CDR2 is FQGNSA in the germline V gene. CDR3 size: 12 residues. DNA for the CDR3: TGTGCCAGCAGTCGACTAGCCGGCGAGCAGTACTTC. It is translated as CASSRLAGEQYF.

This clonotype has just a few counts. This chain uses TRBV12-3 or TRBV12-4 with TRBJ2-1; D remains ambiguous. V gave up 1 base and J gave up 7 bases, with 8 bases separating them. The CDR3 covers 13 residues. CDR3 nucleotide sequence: TGTGCCAGCAGTTTAGGGGGTTGGAATGAGCAGTTCTTC. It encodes CASSLGGWNEQFF.

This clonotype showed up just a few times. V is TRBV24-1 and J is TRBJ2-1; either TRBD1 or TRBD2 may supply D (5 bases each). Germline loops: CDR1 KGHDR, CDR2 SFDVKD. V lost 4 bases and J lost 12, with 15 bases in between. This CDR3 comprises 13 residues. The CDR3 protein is CATSDSWDPGQFF. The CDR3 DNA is TGTGCCACCAGTGACTCCTGGGACCCTGGGCAGTTCTTC.